These 10 T cell receptor beta chains came from one sample sequenced in a study of T cells after yellow fever vaccination. MiXCR, run by TCRdb on the 5' RACE reads, gives a single entry per CDR3 protein. The sample contains 200,000 to 300,000 distinct CDR3 sequences, 10% to 15% of which appear only once. Sequences were derived from CD4+ T cells sorted from PBMCs, sampled 45 days after the yellow fever booster vaccination. These receptors were collected from a man aged 30 to 39 who received the YFV17D yellow fever vaccine.

The J gene is TRBJ2-1, the V gene TRBV7-2, with TRBD2 matching 12 bases. The V gene's germline CDR1 is SGHTA and CDR2 FQGNSA. The CDR3 is made up of 16 amino acids. V lost 1 base to trimming and J lost 12 bases; unmatched junction nucleotides: 10. The CDR3 DNA reads TGTGCCAGCAGCTTAGTAGCTAGCGGGAGGGCCAGGGGGCAGTTCTTC. It encodes CASSLVASGRARGQFF.

The chain combines TRBV24-1 with TRBJ2-1, with TRBD2 matching over 15 bases. V trimming: 2 bases; J trimming: 6 bases; junction bases outside the gene matches: 4. The CDR3 contains 17 residues. Looked up from germline, CDR1 is KGHDR and CDR2 is SFDVKD. Written as DNA, the CDR3 is TGTGCCACCAGTGATTGGACTAGCGGGAGGGTACGCAATGAGCAGTTCTTC. This translates into CATSDWTSGRVRNEQFF.

The chain employs TRBV7-9 and TRBJ2-7, with D uncertain. Germline V gene sequence: CDR1 SEHNR, CDR2 FQNEAQ (reference sequence). Trimming shortened V by 3 bases and J by 4 bases, and 13 bases separated the two germline ends. The CDR3 totals 14 residues. The CDR3 sequence: CASSFAPTSYEQYF. CDR3 bases: TGTGCCAGCAGCTTTGCACCCACTTCATACGAGCAGTACTTC.

This clonotype came up a few times. This chain links TRBV20-1 with TRBJ2-5; D possibly matches TRBD1 or TRBD2 (7 bases each). V was trimmed by 5 bases and J by 4 bases, leaving 20 bases between them. This CDR3 region has 15 residues. CDR1 and CDR2 (germline): DFQATT, SNEGSKA (reference sequence). DNA for the CDR3: TGCAGTGCTGGAAATTACCAGGGGGGGCTAGAGACCCAGTACTTC. Translating it yields CSAGNYQGGLETQYF.

The rearrangement uses TRBV30 and TRBJ2-3; TRBD2 aligns across 10 bases. V gave up 8 bases and J gave up 5 bases; unmatched junction bases: 4. The germline V gene has CDR1 GTSNPN and CDR2 SVGIG (reference sequence). CDR3 length equals 12 residues. In nucleotides, the CDR3 is TGTGCCCGCGGGACTAGCGAAGATACGCAGTATTTT. This sequence encodes CARGTSEDTQYF.

This clonotype has only a few counts. V usage is TRBV5-1 and J usage is TRBJ1-5; tentative D call: TRBD1 (5 bases). V was clipped by 1 base and J by 0 bases, with 8 bases between them. This CDR3 has 15 residues. The germline CDR1 and CDR2 sequences are SGHRS and YFSETQ. CDR3 sequence (DNA): TGCGCCAGCAGCTTGACAGGATTTAGCAATCAGCCCCAGCATTTT. This gives the protein CASSLTGFSNQPQHF.

This clonotype was counted only a few times. V and J are TRBV15 and TRBJ2-7, with D tentatively TRBD1 (5 bases). Germline V lookup: CDR1 LNHNV, CDR2 YYDKDF (reference sequence). CDR3 size: 13 residues. V was cut by 1 base and J by 5 bases, with 9 bases left in between. The CDR3 spells CATSRGQNHEQYF. Here the CDR3 DNA reads TGTGCCACCAGCAGAGGACAGAATCACGAGCAGTACTTC.

The V gene is TRBV21-1, the J gene TRBJ2-3; TRBD1 is the table's D call and was not checked against the DNA. TRBV21-1 is designated a pseudogene. The CDR3 runs to 17 residues. CDR3 sequence (DNA): TGTGCCAGCAGCTCCCTGGAGACAGGAAGACGGGCAGATACGCAGTATTTT. It codes for CASSSLETGRRADTQYF.

This clonotype came up a few times. This rearrangement joins TRBV7-2 to TRBJ2-2; perhaps TRBD2 as D (5 bases). V lost 5 bases and J lost 6, with 22 bases in between. Germline values: CDR1 SGHTA, CDR2 FQGNSA. This CDR3 has 17 residues. CDR3 nucleotides: TGTGCCAGCAGCCCGTCTAGCTCCGGAAAACAAGCCGGGGAGCTGTTTTTT. It is translated as CASSPSSSGKQAGELFF.

This clonotype was counted many times. The V call is TRBV12-3 or TRBV12-4, the J call TRBJ2-7, with D perhaps being TRBD1 or TRBD2 (5 bases each). Trimming removed 6 bases from V and 1 base from J, with 13 bases in between. The CDR3 is 14 amino acids. The CDR3 bases are TGTGCCAGCAGGCCGGGACGGAAATCCTACGAGCAGTACTTC. This gives the protein CASRPGRKSYEQYF.